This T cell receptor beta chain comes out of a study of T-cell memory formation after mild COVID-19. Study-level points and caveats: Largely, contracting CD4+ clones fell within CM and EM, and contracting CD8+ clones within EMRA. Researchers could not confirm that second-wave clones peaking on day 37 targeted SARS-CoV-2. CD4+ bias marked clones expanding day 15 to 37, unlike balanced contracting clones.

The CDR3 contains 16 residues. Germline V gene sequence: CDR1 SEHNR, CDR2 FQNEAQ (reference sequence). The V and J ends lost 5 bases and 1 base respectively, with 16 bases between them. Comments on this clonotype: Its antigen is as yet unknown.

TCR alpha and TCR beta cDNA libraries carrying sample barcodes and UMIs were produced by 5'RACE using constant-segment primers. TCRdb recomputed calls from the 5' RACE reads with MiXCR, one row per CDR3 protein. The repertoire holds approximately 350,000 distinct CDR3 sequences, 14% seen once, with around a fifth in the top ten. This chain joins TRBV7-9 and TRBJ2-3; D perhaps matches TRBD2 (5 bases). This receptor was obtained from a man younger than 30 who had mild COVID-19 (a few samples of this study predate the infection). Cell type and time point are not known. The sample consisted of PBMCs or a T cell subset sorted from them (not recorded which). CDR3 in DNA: TGTGCCAGCAGCCTACTCACTAGGAGCGGCACAGATACGCAGTATTTT. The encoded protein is CASSLLTRSGTDTQYF.